This T cell receptor beta chain stems from a study of tumor-infiltrating lymphocytes in primary liver carcinoma. Study information: Patients comprised men and women whose ages fell between 30 and 69 years. Read depth, roughly 3.65 to 7.5 million productive TCRbeta reads, did not differ significantly between tissues.

TCR beta cDNA was reverse-transcribed from roughly 520 ng of total RNA. The reaction used a constant-region primer and ProtoScript II reverse transcriptase. Slightly modified ARM-PCR, run as three nested multiplex PCR rounds, produced the TCR beta libraries. The first two PCR rounds used TRBV1-TRBV30 forward primers with a C-beta reverse primer, nine to ten cycles each. TCRdb analysed the multiplex PCR reads with MiXCR anew, one entry per CDR3 protein. The table includes approximately 340,000 distinct CDR3 sequences, approximately 65% detected once. Extraction also yielded germline DNA, while blood RNA was obtained from unsorted whole blood. This clonotype was recorded at least ten times. The CDR3 has 13 amino acids. The germline CDR1 and CDR2 sequences are LGHNA and YSLEER. V lost 0 bases, J lost 10 bases, and 13 bases lay in between.

The receptor was isolated from a man aged 40-49 years with primary liver carcinoma and hepatitis B virus infection. This chain uses TRBV4-3 with TRBJ2-7; weak D call: TRBD2 (6 bases). Sequencing was done on a sample of peripheral blood. CDR3 protein: CASSQDPGLAQYF. CDR3 sequence (DNA): TGCGCCAGCAGCCAAGACCCGGGACTGGCTCAGTACTTC.